The entry that follows covers one T cell receptor beta chain sequence. This entry is derived from a study of blood T cell repertoires in COVID-19. Study at large: The United States, Italy and Spain supplied acute and convalescent COVID-19 samples.

The CDR3 totals 13 residues. The ends were cut back, 6 bases at V and 1 base at J, with 9 bases in the middle. CDR1 is SGHTA, CDR2 FQGTGA, per germline. Study processing details: Nucleated cell number was recorded as an estimate derived from reference gene primer amplification. Clones were sequenced by immunoSEQ multiplex PCR, and TCRdb holds only the in-frame ones, with some missing. That table gives V, J and clone size, and the DNA gave D and trimming. This sample has 250,000 to 350,000 clones; roughly nine tenths occur once, and the top ten carry nearly 6.5%. The chain is built from TRBV7-3 and TRBJ1-1; D is possibly TRBD1 (6 bases). This TCR came from a man aged 18 to 29 who had recovered from COVID-19. The sample was peripheral blood. The CDR3 reads CASSRGGNTEAFF. The CDR3 DNA is TGTGCCAGCAGTCGAGGGGGGAACACTGAAGCTTTCTTT.